The next 7 T cell receptor beta chains were all read from a single sample in a study of OX40 agonist ivuxolimab in advanced cancers. The method was immunoSEQ multiplex PCR; TCRdb's version includes in-frame clones alone and lacks a portion of them. Of nearly 80,000 clones listed, 84% are singletons. The sample in question was CD4+ or CD8+ T cells sorted from blood, obtained in a trial of the OX40 agonist ivuxolimab. The receptors derive from an adult with an advanced solid tumor such as melanoma, head and neck, liver or kidney cancer.

J is TRBJ1-4 and V is TRBV7-8, with D perhaps TRBD1 (5 bases). The CDR3 spans 16 residues. CDR1 is SGHVS and CDR2 is FQNEAQ in the germline V gene. V was cut by 4 bases and J by 0 bases, with 12 bases left in between. The CDR3 region has the DNA TGTGCCAGCAGCTGGGACGTCAGACCAACTAATGAAAAACTGTTTTTT. Encoded protein: CASSWDVRPTNEKLFF. The full variable domain, with the rest looked up from reference TRBV7-8 and TRBJ1-4, is GAGVSQSPRYKVAKRGQDVALRCDPISGHVSLFWYQQALGQGPEFLTYFQNEAQLDKSGLPSDRFFAERPEGSVSTLKIQRTQQEDSAVYLCASSWDVRPTNEKLFFGSGTQLSVL.

This clone was seen more than once but under ten times. CDR3 bases: TGTGCCAGCAGCTCCCCGGGACAGGGGGTAGATACGCAGTATTTT. The encoded protein is CASSSPGQGVDTQYF. The rearrangement joins TRBV11-2 to TRBJ2-3, with TRBD1 matching over 11 bases. The germline V gene has CDR1 SGHAT and CDR2 FQNNGV. J lost 5 bases, V lost 4 bases, and 5 bases had no gene match. The CDR3 consists of 15 residues.

The V and J genes are TRBV30 and TRBJ2-2, with TRBD1 matching 9 bases. Germline lookup yields CDR1 GTSNPN and CDR2 SVGIG (reference sequence). The CDR3 spans 15 residues. The junction had 8 bases not matched to a gene; V was cut back by 2 bases and J by 7 bases. The CDR3 coding sequence is TGTGCCTGGAGTTACCGGGACAGGGACAACGGGGAGCTGTTTTTT. It codes for CAWSYRDRDNGELFF.

The chain recombines TRBV4-2 with TRBJ1-1; no clear D. CDR1 and CDR2 (germline): LGHNA, YNFKEQ. The V end was cut by 0 bases, the J end by 3 bases, with 11 bases between. The CDR3 contains 15 residues. The CDR3 region has the DNA TGTGCCAGCAGCCAAGATGGCCGGGAGTACACTGAAGCTTTCTTT. It encodes CASSQDGREYTEAFF.

The chain joins TRBV30 to TRBJ2-3; 10 nucleotides agree with TRBD2. The germline V gene encodes CDR1 GTSNPN and CDR2 SVGIG (reference sequence). The V segment lost 0 bases and the J segment 6 bases; nucleotides outside the gene matches: 6. The CDR3 is 15 residues long. The CDR3 sequence: CAWSVTLAGVDTQYF. CDR3 bases: TGTGCCTGGAGTGTTACGCTAGCGGGAGTTGATACGCAGTATTTT.

This clone was counted a single time. This chain joins TRBV5-1 and TRBJ2-3; D remains unclear. Germline values: CDR1 SGHRS, CDR2 YFSETQ. The CDR3 loop spans 13 amino acids. V was clipped by 0 bases and J by 5 bases, with 7 bases between them. The CDR3, as DNA: TGCGCCAGCAGCTTGGCAGCGAGAGATACGCAGTATTTT. This codes for CASSLAARDTQYF.

The chain carries TRBV27 and TRBJ2-7; 9 bases match TRBD2. The CDR3 runs to 15 residues. Germline V gene data show CDR1 as MNHEY and CDR2 as SMNVEV (reference sequence). With 2 bases clipped from V and 0 bases from J, the junction kept 2 bases outside the gene matches. DNA of the CDR3: TGTGCCAGCAGTTTAATAGCGGGGGACTCCTACGAGCAGTACTTC. Translated, it gives CASSLIAGDSYEQYF.